These 8 T cell receptor beta chains came from one sample sequenced in a study of cytomegalovirus exposure and HLA in healthy donors (dated by TCRdb to 2017 to 2019). To prepare the library, the immunoSEQ multiplex PCR assay was applied. A mixture of 60 forward primers for TCR Vbeta segments and 13 reverse primers for TCR Jbeta segments was used in the multiplex PCR. This immuneACCESS table, as held by TCRdb, lists in-frame sequences with V and J called but not all clones. Of the missing ones, under half trace to an unresolved V gene in checked studies; the others have no known cause. Counted in this sample were about 150,000 clones; less than 90% of them appeared once. The top ten clones comprise more than 0.35% of the sample. Sequenced material: PBMCs. These receptors were collected from a boy aged 2 to 9 in good health and CMV-seronegative.

The V gene is TRBV2, the J gene TRBJ1-1, with D possibly matching TRBD1 (6 bases). This CDR3 comprises 12 residues. CDR1 is SNHLY and CDR2 is FYNNEI in the germline V gene. CDR3: CARRGGRTEAFF. As DNA, the CDR3 is TGTGCGCGGCGTGGGGGCCGCACTGAAGCTTTCTTT.

The chain combines TRBV10-2 with TRBJ2-7; 10 positions match TRBD1. CDR3 size: 16 residues. Per germline, CDR1 WSHSY and CDR2 SAAADI. Trimming at V came to 3 bases and at J to 2 bases, leaving 7 bases not matched to a gene. The CDR3 DNA sequence: TGCGCCAGCAGTGAACCCGGGACAGGGGTTCCCTACGAGCAGTACTTC. It encodes CASSEPGTGVPYEQYF.

The V and J genes are TRBV4-1 and TRBJ2-7; TRBD1 aligns across 7 bases. There are 15 residues in the CDR3. Per the germline V gene, CDR1 is MGHRA and CDR2 is YSYEKL. J gave up 7 bases and V 4 bases, and 13 bases lay outside the gene matches. The CDR3 nucleotides read TGCGCCAGCAGCCTTACCCGGACAGGCTACTGGGAGCAGTACTTC. Translation gives CASSLTRTGYWEQYF.

This chain joins TRBV6-5 and TRBJ2-7; 9 nucleotides match TRBD1. The CDR3 runs to 14 residues. Unmatched junction bases numbered 1, after V lost 2 bases and J lost 2 bases. CDR1 is MNHEY, CDR2 SVGAGI, per germline. CDR3 nucleotide sequence: TGTGCCAGCAGTTACGACAGGGGGACCTACGAGCAGTACTTC. Translating it yields CASSYDRGTYEQYF.

This clone turned up a few times. The chain carries TRBV28 and TRBJ1-5; perhaps TRBD1 as D (6 bases). CDR1 and CDR2 (germline): MDHEN, SYDVKM. The CDR3 runs to 16 residues. Trimming removed 4 bases from V and 7 bases from J, with 20 bases in between. The CDR3 here is CASSYTPTGTRQPQHF. The CDR3 DNA is TGTGCCAGCAGTTACACCCCCACAGGGACCAGACAGCCCCAGCATTTT.

The CDR3 bases are TGTGCCAGCAGTGATGGTTGGGTAGGACAGGGAGACACTGAAGCTTTCTTT. It codes for CASSDGWVGQGDTEAFF. J is TRBJ1-1 and V is TRBV25-1, with 8 bases identical to TRBD1. The CDR3 is 17 residues long. From germline, CDR1 is MGHDK and CDR2 SYGVNS. Germline trimming cut 3 bases from V and 3 bases from J; bases unmatched to any gene: 12.

In this sample, this clone turned up once. The chain couples TRBV29-1 to TRBJ2-1, with a possible D match to TRBD2 (6 bases). CDR1 is SQVTM and CDR2 is ANQGSEA in the germline V gene. Trimming took off 2 bases at V and 5 bases at J, with 16 bases between the two ends. This CDR3 has 15 residues. The CDR3 DNA reads TGCAGCGTTGAAACAAGTAGGGACTCTGACAATGAGCAGTTCTTC. Amino acid sequence: CSVETSRDSDNEQFF.

The chain combines TRBV2 with TRBJ2-5; D gene ambiguous. CDR3 size: 11 residues. V lost 2 bases and J lost 5, with 3 bases in between. In germline, CDR1 is SNHLY, CDR2 FYNNEI. DNA for the CDR3: TGTGCCAGCAGTGAATCGGAGACCCAGTACTTC. Encoded protein: CASSESETQYF.